This entry is about one T cell receptor beta chain. The data belong to a study of T cell changes during pregnancy in multiple sclerosis. The repertoire was sequenced with immunoSEQ multiplex PCR; TCRdb's copy has only in-frame clones and lacks some. Of about 120,000 clones listed, roughly 92% are singletons. The CDR3 runs to 13 residues. V was trimmed by 4 bases and J by 10 bases, leaving 14 bases between them. The germline V gene encodes CDR1 SGHVS and CDR2 FQNEAQ. This material consisted of peripheral blood, taken before pregnancy. The receptor was derived from a female donor with multiple sclerosis, enrolled in a pregnancy study. The chain couples TRBV7-8 to TRBJ2-1, with D possibly TRBD2 on 5 matching bases. The CDR3 loop is CASSSPMREEQFF. CDR3 sequence (DNA): TGTGCCAGCAGCTCTCCGATGAGGGAGGAGCAGTTCTTC. Full variable domain (missing parts from reference TRBV7-8 and TRBJ2-1): GAGVSQSPRYKVAKRGQDVALRCDPISGHVSLFWYQQALGQGPEFLTYFQNEAQLDKSGLPSDRFFAERPEGSVSTLKIQRTQQEDSAVYLCASSSPMREEQFFGPGTRLTVL.